A single TCR beta chain is shown here with its context. Germline CDR1 reads LGHNA; CDR2 reads YSLEER. This CDR3 contains 15 residues. Primed by a sample-barcoded 5' primer and a J-beta primer mix, a second PCR proceeded for roughly 6 to 12 cycles. TCRdb reanalysed the 5' RACE reads using MiXCR and keeps one entry per CDR3 protein. The sample contains about 830,000 distinct CDR3 sequences, 55% to 65% of which appear only once. This specimen comes from a study of blood T cells in healthy people across ages. The sequence was collected from a man aged 25-45 years in good health. Sequencing was done on a sample of blood. V and J are TRBV4-3 and TRBJ2-5; possible D gene TRBD1, 5 bases. TRBJ2-7 matches the DNA end more closely, so the J call is doubtful. CDR3 in DNA: TGCGCCAGCAGCCCCCAGCCCCAGGGTTTGTACGAGCAGTACTTC. Translated: CASSPQPQGLYEQYF.